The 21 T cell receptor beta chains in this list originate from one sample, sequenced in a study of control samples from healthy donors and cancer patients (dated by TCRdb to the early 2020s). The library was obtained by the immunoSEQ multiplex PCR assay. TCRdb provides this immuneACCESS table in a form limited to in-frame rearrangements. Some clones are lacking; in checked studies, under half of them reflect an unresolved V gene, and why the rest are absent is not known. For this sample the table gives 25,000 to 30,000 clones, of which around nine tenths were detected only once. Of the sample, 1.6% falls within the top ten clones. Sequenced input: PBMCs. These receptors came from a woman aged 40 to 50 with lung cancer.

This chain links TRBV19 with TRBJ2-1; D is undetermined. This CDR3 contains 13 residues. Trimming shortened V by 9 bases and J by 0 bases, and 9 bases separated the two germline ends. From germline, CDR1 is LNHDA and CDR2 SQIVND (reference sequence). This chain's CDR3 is CASAPSSYNEQFF. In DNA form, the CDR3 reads TGTGCCAGCGCCCCTAGCTCCTACAATGAGCAGTTCTTC.

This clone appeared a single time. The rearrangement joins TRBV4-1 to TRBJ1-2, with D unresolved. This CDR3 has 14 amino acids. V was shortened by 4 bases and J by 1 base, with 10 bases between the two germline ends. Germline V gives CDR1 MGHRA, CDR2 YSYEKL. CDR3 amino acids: CASSPEYSNYGYTF. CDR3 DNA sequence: TGCGCCAGCAGCCCGGAGTACAGTAACTATGGCTACACCTTC.

The CDR3 DNA reads as TGTGCCAGCAGCTTTTCTCCGCTGAACACTGAAGCTTTCTTT. As protein: CASSFSPLNTEAFF. The chain joins TRBV5-5 to TRBJ1-1; D is unclear. This CDR3 contains 14 residues. Germline CDR1 and CDR2: SGHKS and YYEKEE (reference sequence). Trimming left V 2 bases short and J 0 bases short, with 8 bases between.

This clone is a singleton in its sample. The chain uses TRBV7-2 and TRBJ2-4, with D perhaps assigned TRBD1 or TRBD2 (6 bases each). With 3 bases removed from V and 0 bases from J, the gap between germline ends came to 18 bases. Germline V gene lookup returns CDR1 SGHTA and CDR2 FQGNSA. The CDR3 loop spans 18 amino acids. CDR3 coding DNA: TGTGCCAGCAGCTTCGGGGGACACCTACAACTAGCCAAAAACATTCAGTACTTC. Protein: CASSFGGHLQLAKNIQYF. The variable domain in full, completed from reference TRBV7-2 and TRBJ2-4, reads GAGVSQSPSNKVTEKGKDVELRCDPISGHTALYWYRQSLGQGLEFLIYFQGNSAPDKSGLPSDRFSAERTGGSVSTLTIQRTQQEDSAVYLCASSFGGHLQLAKNIQYFGAGTRLSVL.

The DNA of the CDR3 is TGTGCCAGCAGCTTAGATGCGGGGTCGAGCTCCTACGAGCAGTACTTC. This gives the protein CASSLDAGSSSYEQYF. V gene TRBV7-6 combines with J gene TRBJ2-7, with a tentative D call TRBD2 (6 bases). The V end was cut by 1 base, the J end by 0 bases, with 13 bases between. CDR3 length: 16 residues. Germline-derived CDR1 and CDR2 are SGHVS and FNYEAQ.

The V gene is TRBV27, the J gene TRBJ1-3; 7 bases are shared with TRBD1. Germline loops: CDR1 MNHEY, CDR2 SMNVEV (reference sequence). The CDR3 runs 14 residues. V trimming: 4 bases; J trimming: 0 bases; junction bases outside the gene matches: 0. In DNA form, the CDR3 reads TGTGCCAGCAGTTGGACAGGCTCTGGAAACACCATATATTTT. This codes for CASSWTGSGNTIYF.

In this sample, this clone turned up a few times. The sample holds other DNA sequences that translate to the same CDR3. CDR3 region: CASRTGNTGELFF. In DNA, the CDR3 is TGTGCCAGCAGGACAGGGAACACCGGGGAGCTGTTTTTT. The chain recombines TRBV7-8 with TRBJ2-2, with a weak D call TRBD1 (6 bases). The CDR3 is made up of 13 amino acids. Germline V gene sequence: CDR1 SGHVS, CDR2 FQNEAQ. V was shortened by 6 bases and J by 1 base, with 6 bases between the two germline ends. Variable domain in full (rest from reference TRBV7-8 and TRBJ2-2): GAGVSQSPRYKVAKRGQDVALRCDPISGHVSLFWYQQALGQGPEFLTYFQNEAQLDKSGLPSDRFFAERPEGSVSTLKIQRTQQEDSAVYLCASRTGNTGELFFGEGSRLTVL.

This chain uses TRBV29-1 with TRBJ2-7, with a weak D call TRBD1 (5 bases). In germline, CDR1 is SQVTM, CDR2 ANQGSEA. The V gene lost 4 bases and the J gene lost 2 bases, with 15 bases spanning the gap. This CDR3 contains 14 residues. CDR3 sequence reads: CSVVSTDGPYEQYF. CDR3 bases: TGCAGCGTTGTTTCGACAGATGGGCCCTACGAGCAGTACTTC.

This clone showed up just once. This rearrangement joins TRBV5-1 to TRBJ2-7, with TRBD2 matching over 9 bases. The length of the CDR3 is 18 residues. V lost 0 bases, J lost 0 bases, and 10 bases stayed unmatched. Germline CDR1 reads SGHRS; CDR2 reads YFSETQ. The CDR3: CASSLAISGGLSSYEQYF. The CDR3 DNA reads TGCGCCAGCAGCTTGGCCATTAGCGGGGGCCTGAGCTCCTACGAGCAGTACTTC.

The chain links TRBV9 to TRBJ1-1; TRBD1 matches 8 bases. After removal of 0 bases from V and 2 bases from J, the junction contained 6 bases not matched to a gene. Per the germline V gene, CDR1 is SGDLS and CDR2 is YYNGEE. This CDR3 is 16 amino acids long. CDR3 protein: CASSVATGGINTEAFF. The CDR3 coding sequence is TGTGCCAGCAGCGTAGCTACAGGGGGGATAAACACTGAAGCTTTCTTT.

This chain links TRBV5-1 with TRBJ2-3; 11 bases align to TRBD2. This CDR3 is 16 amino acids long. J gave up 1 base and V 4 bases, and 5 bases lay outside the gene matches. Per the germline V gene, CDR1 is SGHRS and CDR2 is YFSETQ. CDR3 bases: TGCGCCAGCAGCCCATTAGCGGGGGGGGGCACAGATACGCAGTATTTT. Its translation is CASSPLAGGGTDTQYF.

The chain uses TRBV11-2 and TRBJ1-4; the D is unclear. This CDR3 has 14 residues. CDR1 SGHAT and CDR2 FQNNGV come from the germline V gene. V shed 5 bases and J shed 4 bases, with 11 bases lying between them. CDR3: CASSPSGLNEKLFF. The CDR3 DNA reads TGTGCCAGCAGCCCATCCGGCCTTAATGAAAAACTGTTTTTT. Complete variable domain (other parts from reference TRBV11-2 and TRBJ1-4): EAGVAQSPRYKIIEKRQSVAFWCNPISGHATLYWYQQILGQGPKLLIQFQNNGVVDDSQLPKDRFSAERLKGVDSTLKIQPAKLEDSAVYLCASSPSGLNEKLFFGSGTQLSVL.

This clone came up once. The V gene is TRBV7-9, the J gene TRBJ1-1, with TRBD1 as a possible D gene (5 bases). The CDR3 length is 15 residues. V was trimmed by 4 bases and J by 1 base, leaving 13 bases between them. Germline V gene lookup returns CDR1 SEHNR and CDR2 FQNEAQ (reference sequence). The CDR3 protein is CASSSGGRGNTEAFF. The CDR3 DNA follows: TGTGCCAGCAGCTCTGGGGGGAGAGGGAACACTGAAGCTTTCTTT.

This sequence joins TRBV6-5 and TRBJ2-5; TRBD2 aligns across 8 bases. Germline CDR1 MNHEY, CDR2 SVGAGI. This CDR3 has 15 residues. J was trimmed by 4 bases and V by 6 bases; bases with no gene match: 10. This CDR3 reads CASRPPLAGGETQYF. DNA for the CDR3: TGTGCCAGCAGACCCCCCTTGGCGGGGGGAGAGACCCAGTACTTC.

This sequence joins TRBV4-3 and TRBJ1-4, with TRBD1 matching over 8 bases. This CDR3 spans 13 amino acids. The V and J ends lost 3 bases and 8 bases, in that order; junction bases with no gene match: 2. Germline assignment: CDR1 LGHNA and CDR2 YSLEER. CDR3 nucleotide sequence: TGCGCCAGCAGCCAGAACAGGGGGGAAAAACTGTTTTTT. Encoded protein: CASSQNRGEKLFF.

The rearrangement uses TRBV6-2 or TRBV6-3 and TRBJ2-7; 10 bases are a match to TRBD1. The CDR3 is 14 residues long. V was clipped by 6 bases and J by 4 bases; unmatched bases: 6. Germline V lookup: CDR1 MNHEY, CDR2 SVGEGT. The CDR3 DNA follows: TGTGCCAGCAGCGGGGTGGACAGGGGGTACGAGCAGTACTTC. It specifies CASSGVDRGYEQYF.

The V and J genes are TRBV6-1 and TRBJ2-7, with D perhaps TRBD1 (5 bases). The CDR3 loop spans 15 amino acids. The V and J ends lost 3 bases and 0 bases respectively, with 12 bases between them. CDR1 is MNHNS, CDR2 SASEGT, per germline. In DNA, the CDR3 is TGTGCCAGCAGTGATGGGGCAGCTAACTCCTACGAGCAGTACTTC. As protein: CASSDGAANSYEQYF.

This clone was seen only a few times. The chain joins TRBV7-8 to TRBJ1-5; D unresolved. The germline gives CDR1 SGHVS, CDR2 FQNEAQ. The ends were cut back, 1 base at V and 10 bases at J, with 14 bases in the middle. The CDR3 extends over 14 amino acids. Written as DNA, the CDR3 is TGTGCCAGCAGCTTAGTAGAGGGCTCAGTTCCCCAGCATTTT. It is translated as CASSLVEGSVPQHF. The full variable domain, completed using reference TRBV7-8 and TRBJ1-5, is GAGVSQSPRYKVAKRGQDVALRCDPISGHVSLFWYQQALGQGPEFLTYFQNEAQLDKSGLPSDRFFAERPEGSVSTLKIQRTQQEDSAVYLCASSLVEGSVPQHFGDGTRLSIL.

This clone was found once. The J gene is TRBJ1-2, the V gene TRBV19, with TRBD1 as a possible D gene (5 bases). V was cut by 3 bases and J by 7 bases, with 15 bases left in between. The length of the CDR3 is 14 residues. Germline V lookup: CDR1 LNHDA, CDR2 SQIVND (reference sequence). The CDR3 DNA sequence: TGTGCCAGTAGTATCGGGGCCCGGGGTGGTGGCTACACCTTC. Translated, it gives CASSIGARGGGYTF.

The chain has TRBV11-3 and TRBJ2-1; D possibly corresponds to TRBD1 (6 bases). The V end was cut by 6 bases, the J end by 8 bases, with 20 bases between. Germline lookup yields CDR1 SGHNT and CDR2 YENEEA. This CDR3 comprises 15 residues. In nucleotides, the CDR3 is TGTGCCAGCAGTGTCGAGTTAGGGGGTCTCGATGAGCAGTTCTTC. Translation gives CASSVELGGLDEQFF.

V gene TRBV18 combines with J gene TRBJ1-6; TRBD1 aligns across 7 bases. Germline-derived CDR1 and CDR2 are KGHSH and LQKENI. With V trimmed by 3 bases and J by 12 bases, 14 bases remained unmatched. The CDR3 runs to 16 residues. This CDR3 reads CASSPNLGQVQGPLHF. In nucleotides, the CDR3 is TGTGCCAGCTCACCCAACCTCGGACAGGTTCAGGGACCCCTCCACTTT.